These 21 T cell receptor beta chains originate from one sample sequenced in a study of prognosis after radiotherapy for stage I lung cancer (dated by TCRdb to the early 2020s). TCRdb shows the sequencer as Illumina HiSeq 3000. Two rounds of multiplex PCR were performed to amplify the TCR beta CDR3 region from genomic DNA. In the first PCR round, primers specific to each TRBV and TRBJ gene were used, and the primer sequences were filed in Chinese patent CN105087789A. TCRdb reran the public reads through fastp at Q25 and MiXCR, keeping productive beta chains. All rows with the same CDR3 protein become a single entry with the most common DNA and genes. The sample includes approximately 51,000 distinct CDR3 sequences, with about a third observed a single time. The ten largest clones capture 8% to 10% of the sample. The sequences come from PBMCs, collected before or after stereotactic body radiation therapy (not recorded which). The receptors were sampled from a donor over 45 with non-small cell lung cancer.

The rearrangement uses TRBV6-6 and TRBJ2-6; TRBD2 is a possible D gene (6 bases). Germline-derived CDR1 and CDR2 are MNHNY and SVGAGI (reference sequence). CDR3 length: 18 amino acids. The V end lost 0 bases, the J end lost 0 bases, and 12 bases lay between the germline ends. The CDR3 loop reads CASSYSTGVSSGANVLTF. The CDR3 DNA is TGTGCCAGCAGTTACTCGACGGGGGTTAGCTCTGGGGCCAACGTCCTGACTTTC.

Worth noting for this clonotype: This may stem from a read error, because a much larger clone lies one nucleotide away. V usage is TRBV6-1 and J usage is TRBJ2-2; D is unresolved. The CDR3 covers 15 residues. Trimming shortened V by 4 bases and J by 4 bases, and 13 bases separated the two germline ends. In germline, CDR1 is MNHNS, CDR2 SASEGT. The CDR3 DNA is TGTGCCAGCAGTGCAGTGGTTGGGATCACCGGGGAGCTGTTTTTT. This encodes CASSAVVGITGELFF.

In the case of this clonotype: A read error likely explains this, since a far larger clone differs by one base. The chain uses TRBV6-4 and TRBJ2-7; 10 positions match TRBD2. V dropped 5 bases and J dropped 5; count of bases not matched to a gene: 12. This CDR3 is 16 amino acids long. CDR1 MRHNA and CDR2 SNTAGT come from the germline V gene. This CDR3 reads CASSYYSSGSFDEQYF. DNA for the CDR3: TGTGCCAGCAGTTACTACTCTAGCGGGAGCTTTGACGAGCAGTACTTC.

This clonotype was counted at least ten times. The chain has TRBV7-9 and TRBJ2-1; 10 bases fit TRBD2. CDR1 is SEHNR, CDR2 FQNEAQ, per germline (reference sequence). The CDR3 covers 16 residues. The V gene end was trimmed by 5 bases and the J gene end by 9 bases; junction bases not matched to a gene: 13. The DNA of the CDR3 is TGTGCCAGCAGCCACCCTACGGCTAGCGGGAGATTTGAGCAGTTCTTC. Translation: CASSHPTASGRFEQFF.

For this clonotype: This may stem from a read error, because a much larger clone lies one nucleotide away. The CDR3 nucleotides are TGCAGCGACCGGGGGGCAGGATCCTTACTAGTGGTCACCGGGGAGATGTTTTTT. It translates to CSDRGAGSLLVVTGEMFF. V gene TRBV29-1 combines with J gene TRBJ2-2, with D possibly matching TRBD2 (7 bases). The CDR3 totals 18 residues. Per germline, CDR1 SQVTM and CDR2 ANQGSEA.

In its sample, this clonotype was seen many times. The rearrangement uses TRBV7-2 and TRBJ2-3; 10 positions match TRBD2. The CDR3 runs 14 residues. V was pared by 6 bases and J by 3 bases, with 3 bases of the junction left unmatched. Germline V gene lookup returns CDR1 SGHTA and CDR2 FQGNSA. CDR3 in DNA: TGTGCCAGCAGTTTGACTAGCGGGACAGATACGCAGTATTTT. It codes for CASSLTSGTDTQYF.

This clonotype appeared many times. This sequence joins TRBV4-1 and TRBJ2-7; TRBD1 matches at 7 bases. CDR3 length: 15 residues. The J segment lost 3 bases and the V segment lost 4 bases, leaving 9 bases of the junction unmatched. CDR1 MGHRA and CDR2 YSYEKL come from the germline V gene. CDR3 nucleotide sequence: TGCGCCAGCAGCCCGTACCGGGACAGCGTCTACGAGCAGTACTTC. Its translation is CASSPYRDSVYEQYF.

A single count supports this clonotype. This chain uses TRBV28 with TRBJ2-7, with TRBD1 as a possible D gene (6 bases). The length of the CDR3 is 15 residues. V lost 1 base to trimming and J lost 1 base, with 11 bases between them. Germline-derived CDR1 and CDR2 are MDHEN and SYDVKM. As DNA, the CDR3 is TGTGCCAGCAGTTTATCCCCACAGGGTTCCTACGAGCAGTACTTC. Protein sequence: CASSLSPQGSYEQYF. Based on the CDR3 plus reference TRBV28 and TRBJ2-7, the full variable domain is DVKVTQSSRYLVKRTGEKVFLECVQDMDHENMFWYRQDPGLGLRLIYFSYDVKMKEKGDIPEGYSVSREKKERFSLILESASTNQTSMYLCASSLSPQGSYEQYFGPGTRLTVT.

This clonotype has at least ten counts. This rearrangement joins TRBV4-2 to TRBJ2-3; 10 nucleotides line up with TRBD1. The J segment lost 3 bases and the V segment lost 0 bases, leaving 9 bases of the junction unmatched. Germline CDR1 and CDR2: LGHNA and YNFKEQ. The CDR3 contains 18 residues. The CDR3 region is CASSQELRDRGITDTQYF. The CDR3 DNA sequence: TGTGCCAGCAGCCAAGAACTCCGGGACAGGGGTATAACAGATACGCAGTATTTT.

In its sample, this clonotype was seen many times. V and J are TRBV7-3 and TRBJ2-3; D might be TRBD2 (5 bases). Germline V gene sequence: CDR1 SGHTA, CDR2 FQGTGA. This CDR3 contains 16 residues. Trimming stripped 3 bases from V and 0 bases from J, with 13 bases between. Here the CDR3 reads CASSLFGGSSTDTQYF. CDR3 coding DNA: TGTGCCAGCAGCTTGTTTGGCGGGTCTAGCACAGATACGCAGTATTTT.

This clonotype was recorded only once. J is TRBJ2-1 and V is TRBV24-1; tentatively, D is TRBD1 or TRBD2 (5 bases each). Trimming shortened V by 2 bases and J by 16 bases, and 20 bases separated the two germline ends. Germline loops: CDR1 KGHDR, CDR2 SFDVKD. The CDR3 covers 14 residues. The CDR3 nucleotides are TGTGCCACCAGTGATTCCGGGACGAGGAATGTGCATTTCTTC. Its translation is CATSDSGTRNVHFF.

A few counts support this clonotype. Just one base apart from a much larger clone, this may be a read error. J is TRBJ2-1 and V is TRBV6-1; 12 positions agree with TRBD2. Trimming at V came to 7 bases and at J to 7 bases, leaving 8 bases not matched to a gene. The CDR3 runs 15 residues. The V gene's germline CDR1 is MNHNS and CDR2 SASEGT. DNA for the CDR3: TGTGCCAGCACCCTGACTAGCGGGAGTGGAAATGAGCAGTTCTTC. It encodes CASTLTSGSGNEQFF.

This clonotype was seen many times. The V call is TRBV6-1, the J call TRBJ2-7; D unresolved. This CDR3 is 13 amino acids long. The germline V gene encodes CDR1 MNHNS and CDR2 SASEGT. Trimming took 9 bases from V and 2 from J, leaving 14 bases between them. The CDR3: CASEIAWAYEQYF. The CDR3 coding sequence is TGTGCCAGTGAAATTGCTTGGGCCTACGAGCAGTACTTC.

A word on this clonotype: A far larger clone is off by one base, so a read error is likely. The V call is TRBV6-9, the J call TRBJ1-2, with a weak D call TRBD1 (5 bases). The CDR3 runs to 12 residues. Germline V gene data show CDR1 as MNHGY and CDR2 as SVAAGI. DNA for the CDR3: TGTGCCAGCAGTTACGACAGCTATGGCTACAACTTC. Protein: CASSYDSYGYNF.

The V gene is TRBV11-1, the J gene TRBJ2-1; 9 positions match TRBD2. Germline CDR1 reads SGHAT; CDR2 reads FQDESV (reference sequence). This CDR3 is 13 amino acids long. The J segment lost 10 bases and the V segment lost 7 bases, leaving 8 bases of the junction unmatched. The CDR3 is CASIPGTSGEQFF. CDR3 sequence (DNA): TGTGCCAGCATCCCCGGTACTAGCGGGGAGCAGTTCTTC.

This clonotype was recorded many times. Here the CDR3 reads CSARRGLAGGKNIQYF. The CDR3 DNA is TGCAGTGCTAGGCGTGGTCTAGCGGGTGGCAAAAACATTCAGTACTTC. The chain uses TRBV20-1 and TRBJ2-4; 8 bases map to TRBD2. V gave up 3 bases and J gave up 3 bases; unmatched junction bases: 10. The CDR3 contains 16 residues. Germline V gene lookup returns CDR1 DFQATT and CDR2 SNEGSKA (reference sequence).

This clonotype has more than one count but fewer than ten. A read error may explain this, as a much larger clone is one base away. The genes are TRBV30 and TRBJ2-5; D is ambiguous. The CDR3 extends over 10 amino acids. Germline V lookup: CDR1 GTSNPN, CDR2 SVGIG (reference sequence). The CDR3 bases are TGTGCATTGAGAGGAGAGACCCAGTGCTTC. Residues: CALRGETQCF.

Concerning this clonotype itself: This likely traces to a read error, being one base from a far larger clone. V and J are TRBV6-1 and TRBJ2-5; D gene unclear. The end of the DNA is better explained by TRBJ2-1, so the J call may be wrong. The CDR3 is 13 amino acids. Germline CDR1 reads MNHNS; CDR2 reads SASEGT. The CDR3, as DNA: TGTGCCAGCAGTCCACGGACGCTTGATGAGCAGTTCTTC. This translates into CASSPRTLDEQFF.

This clonotype was seen a handful of times. With a much larger clone just one base away, this may be a read error. This sequence joins TRBV7-2 and TRBJ2-5; D is undetermined. Trimming removed 2 bases from V and 11 bases from J, with 9 bases in between. Germline CDR1 and CDR2: SGHTA and FQGNSA. The CDR3 totals 11 residues. The CDR3 DNA sequence: TGTGCCAGCAGCTTAAGTGGACCTCAGTACTTC. Translating gives CASSLSGPQYF.

This clonotype has at least ten counts. As DNA, the CDR3 is TGTGCCAGCGGACAGGGGGTTGCAGATACGCAGTATTTT. Protein sequence: CASGQGVADTQYF. The rearrangement uses TRBV9 and TRBJ2-3, with 10 bases identical to TRBD1. The germline gives CDR1 SGDLS, CDR2 YYNGEE. This CDR3 region has 13 residues. J lost 4 bases, V lost 7 bases, and 3 bases had no gene match.

For this clonotype: At one end the junction does not follow the germline gene, possibly because of a read error. The chain carries TRBV19 and TRBJ1-2; D gene uncertain. CDR1 is LNHDA and CDR2 is SQIVND in the germline V gene (reference sequence). The CDR3 totals 12 residues. For the CDR3, the DNA is TGTGCCAGTAGTATAGGCGAAAGCCGTCCGTACTTC. Translation gives CASSIGESRPYF.